These 5 T cell receptor beta chains came from one sample sequenced in a study of T cell responses to AZD1222 COVID-19 vaccine. Sequenced by immunoSEQ multiplex PCR; TCRdb stores in-frame clones only, minus some. This repertoire shows 130,000 to 150,000 clones, approximately 90% found once; its top ten account for approximately 5.1%. The starting material was peripheral blood, obtained on day 0 of AZD1222 vaccination. The receptors originated from an adult in good health.

The rearrangement links TRBV29-1 to TRBJ2-1; TRBD2 matches 7 bases. CDR3 length: 14 amino acids. V gave up 5 bases and J gave up 2 bases; unmatched junction bases: 6. Germline V gene lookup returns CDR1 SQVTM and CDR2 ANQGSEA. The CDR3 loop reads CSVRTSDPYNEQFF. The CDR3 DNA reads TGCAGCGTTCGCACTAGCGACCCCTACAATGAGCAGTTCTTC.

This chain joins TRBV30 and TRBJ1-5, with 9 bases fitting TRBD1. The CDR3 contains 14 residues. Germline CDR1 reads GTSNPN; CDR2 reads SVGIG (reference sequence). V lost 3 bases, J lost 6 bases, and 6 bases stayed unmatched. In DNA form, the CDR3 reads TGTGCCTGGAGGGGACAGGGTTTTGCTCAGCCCCAGCATTTT. Its translation: CAWRGQGFAQPQHF. Based on the CDR3 plus reference TRBV30 and TRBJ1-5, the full variable domain is SQTIHQWPATLVQPVGSPLSLECTVEGTSNPNLYWYRQAAGRGLQLLFYSVGIGQISSEVPQNLSASRPQDRQFILSSKKLLLSDSGFYLCAWRGQGFAQPQHFGDGTRLSIL.

This chain connects TRBV28 to TRBJ1-4; D unresolved. From germline, CDR1 is MDHEN and CDR2 SYDVKM. The length of the CDR3 is 12 residues. V was trimmed by 4 bases and J by 8 bases, leaving 8 bases between them. The DNA for the CDR3 is TGTGCCAGCAGTTCTCAGTTGGAAAAACTGTTTTTT. Translated: CASSSQLEKLFF.

CDR3 sequence (DNA): TGTGCCAGCAGCAGCTCTACCTCTGCCAAAAACATTCAGTACTTC. It specifies CASSSSTSAKNIQYF. V gene TRBV21-1 combines with J gene TRBJ2-4; TRBD2 reflects the table's D call only, with no check against the DNA. TRBV21-1 constitutes a pseudogene. The CDR3 is 15 amino acids.

The genes are TRBV5-1 and TRBJ1-1; 7 bases are shared with TRBD1. The J segment lost 3 bases and the V segment lost 1 base, leaving 9 bases of the junction unmatched. This CDR3 is 16 amino acids long. The germline V gene has CDR1 SGHRS and CDR2 YFSETQ. For the CDR3, the DNA is TGCGCCAGCAGCTTGAGTCCGGGACAGCCACACACTGAAGCTTTCTTT. Its protein is CASSLSPGQPHTEAFF.